The 7 T cell receptor beta chains presented below share a single source sample, sequenced in a study of cytomegalovirus exposure and HLA in healthy donors. Both 60 Vbeta primers and 13 Jbeta primers went into the PCR. The repertoire was sequenced with immunoSEQ multiplex PCR; TCRdb's copy has only in-frame clones and lacks some. Found here are around 190,000 clones, around 78% of them singletons; the top ten hold around 14%. Sequencing was carried out using PBMCs. Receptors were obtained from a woman between 25 and 40 years old in good health and CMV-seropositive.

A single count supports this clone. V and J are TRBV10-3 and TRBJ2-3; 7 bases are a match to TRBD2. The germline gives CDR1 ENHRY, CDR2 SYGVKD. The CDR3 is made up of 18 amino acids. Trimming took 0 bases from V and 1 from J; bases not matched to a gene: 10. The CDR3 nucleotides read TGTGCCATCAGTGAGTCCGTTCTTTGGGGAGGGGGCACAGATACGCAGTATTTT. Translating it yields CAISESVLWGGGTDTQYF.

The chain is built from TRBV5-3 and TRBJ1-5; 7 nucleotides align to TRBD1. TRBV5-3 is flagged as an ORF with uncertain function. The CDR3 has 20 residues. Trimming at V came to 1 base and at J to 5 bases, leaving 21 bases not matched to a gene. CDR3 amino acids: CARSLSLGTGANGLDQPQHF. The CDR3 nucleotides read TGTGCCAGAAGCTTGAGTCTAGGTACAGGGGCAAACGGTTTGGATCAGCCCCAGCATTTT.

This clone was found a few times. V gene TRBV7-8 combines with J gene TRBJ1-3; no clear D gene. The germline V gene encodes CDR1 SGHVS and CDR2 FQNEAQ. This CDR3 region has 14 residues. V was shortened by 0 bases and J by 3 bases, with 6 bases between the two germline ends. The CDR3 DNA sequence: TGTGCCAGCAGCTTAGCAGGAGATGGAAACACCATATATTTT. Translated, it gives CASSLAGDGNTIYF.

About this clone itself: One end of the junction varies from germline; a read error may be responsible. The chain links TRBV9 to TRBJ1-2; 7 bases line up with TRBD1. Per the germline V gene, CDR1 is SGDLS and CDR2 is YYNGEE. There are 14 residues in the CDR3. Here the CDR3 DNA reads TGTGCCGGCAGCGCCGACAGGGTAGGGTATGGCTACACCTTC. Translating gives CAGSADRVGYGYTF.

This clone has just a few counts. V and J are TRBV28 and TRBJ2-7; perhaps TRBD2 as D (6 bases). The V and J ends lost 10 bases and 6 bases respectively, with 22 bases between them. The CDR3 extends over 14 amino acids. Germline-derived CDR1 and CDR2 are MDHEN and SYDVKM. DNA of the CDR3: TGTGCCATCCTCCCGGCGGGATCCTCCCGCGAGCAGTACTTC. Its translation is CAILPAGSSREQYF.

V is TRBV2 and J is TRBJ2-3; 16 bases map to TRBD2. The CDR3 runs to 18 residues. With 8 bases clipped from V and 10 bases from J, the junction kept 18 bases outside the gene matches. Germline CDR1 and CDR2: SNHLY and FYNNEI. CDR3 nucleotides: TGTGCCAGCTCGCGACAGGGGACTAGCGGGGGGGCTAGGGGTGCGCAGTATTTT. This sequence encodes CASSRQGTSGGARGAQYF.

The chain combines TRBV5-6 with TRBJ2-5, with D perhaps TRBD1 (6 bases). Deletions cut 1 base from V and 4 bases from J, with 17 bases between. There are 16 residues in the CDR3. From germline, CDR1 is SGHDT and CDR2 YYEEEE. The DNA for the CDR3 is TGTGCCAGCAGCTTGCATGTGTTGGGGGCTGGAGAGACCCAGTACTTC. Translating gives CASSLHVLGAGETQYF.